One and the same sample provided the 5 T cell receptor beta chains below, sequenced in a study of regulatory T cells in long-lasting Graves disease. As for time point: newly diagnosed GD, antithyroid drugs for less than 3 months. RNA extracted from PBMCs served as the sequencing template. To make TCR beta libraries, researchers used iRepertoire HTBI primers and Arm-PCR of CDR3 regions. One entry per CDR3 protein results from TCRdb running MiXCR on the multiplex PCR reads. The sample consists of some 600,000 distinct CDR3 sequences, 15% to 20% of them appearing once. Separately, the same data were catalogued under a study of T cells in Graves' hyperthyroidism and ophthalmopathy.

The input for sequencing was peripheral blood mononuclear cells (PBMCs), taken at new diagnosis, from a patient treated with antithyroid drugs. The source of these receptors is a man younger than 30 with Graves disease.

This clonotype was recorded at least ten times. The rearrangement uses TRBV6-9 and TRBJ1-1, with D possibly matching TRBD1 (6 bases). There are 15 residues in the CDR3. In germline, CDR1 is MNHGY, CDR2 SVAAGI. V lost 0 bases and J 4 bases, leaving 12 bases between the germline ends. The CDR3, as DNA: TGTGCCAGCAGTTATTCAGGACGGGGGCCCACTGAAGCTTTCTTT. Its protein is CASSYSGRGPTEAFF.

This clonotype was seen a handful of times. This rearrangement joins TRBV10-3 to TRBJ1-1; tentatively, D is TRBD1 (6 bases). Trimming left V 0 bases short and J 11 bases short, with 19 bases between. Per germline, CDR1 ENHRY and CDR2 SYGVKD. The CDR3 spans 15 residues. CDR3 protein: CAISESTRPGALAFF. The CDR3 DNA sequence: TGTGCCATCAGTGAGTCGACTCGTCCGGGGGCGCTGGCTTTCTTT.

This clonotype was detected only a few times. The V gene is TRBV13, the J gene TRBJ2-7; TRBD1 matches 7 bases. The CDR3 has 15 residues. The trim removed 4 bases at V and 1 base at J, leaving 7 bases unmatched. Germline V gives CDR1 PRHDT, CDR2 FYEKMQ (reference sequence). Written as DNA, the CDR3 is TGTGCCAGCAGCTGGACAGGAGTACTTTCCTACGAGCAGTACTTC. Its protein product is CASSWTGVLSYEQYF.

V and J are TRBV5-1 and TRBJ1-3; D remains ambiguous. V lost 5 bases, J lost 0 bases, and 15 bases lay in between. The germline V gene has CDR1 SGHRS and CDR2 YFSETQ. The CDR3 covers 16 residues. CDR3 coding DNA: TGCGCCAGCAGGATAGGCAGAACCAACTCTGGAAACACCATATATTTT. Protein product: CASRIGRTNSGNTIYF.

This clonotype has a count of ten or more. This chain joins TRBV3-1 and TRBJ1-5; D possibly corresponds to TRBD1 (6 bases). The CDR3 spans 17 residues. V lost 5 bases and J lost 0, with 17 bases in between. Germline V gene data show CDR1 as LGHDT and CDR2 as YNNKEL (reference sequence). DNA for the CDR3: TGTGCCAGCAGCGACAATGAACAGGGTTATAGCAATCAGCCCCAGCATTTT. This translates into CASSDNEQGYSNQPQHF. The whole variable domain, filled in from reference TRBV3-1 and TRBJ1-5, reads DTAVSQTPKYLVTQMGNDKSIKCEQNLGHDTMYWYKQDSKKFLKIMFSYNNKELIINETVPNRFSPKSPDKAHLNLHINSLELGDSAVYFCASSDNEQGYSNQPQHFGDGTRLSIL.